This T cell receptor beta chain was identified in a study of T cell changes during pregnancy in multiple sclerosis. Some clones are missing from TCRdb's copy, which holds only in-frame ones; the method was immunoSEQ multiplex PCR. The table records tens of thousands of clones, 85% to 90% of them present only once. The V gene's germline CDR1 is MNHEY and CDR2 SVGAGI. There are 13 residues in the CDR3. V lost 1 base to trimming and J lost 3 bases, with 6 bases between them. V is TRBV6-5 and J is TRBJ1-2; D ambiguous. The source is a female donor with multiple sclerosis, enrolled in a pregnancy study. The sample here was CD4+ T cells from peripheral blood mononuclear cells, taken in the first trimester of pregnancy. CDR3 residues: CASSYLRDYGYTF. The CDR3 coding sequence is TGTGCCAGCAGTTACTTGCGTGACTATGGCTACACCTTC.